The 9 T cell receptor beta chains given below trace back to one sample, sequenced in a study of neoadjuvant nivolumab and ipilimumab in lung cancer. Profiled with immunoSEQ multiplex PCR; TCRdb holds only in-frame clones, not every one. The sample gives fewer than 35,000 clones, over 75% of which show up once; around 5.1% is in the top ten. The input for sequencing was peripheral blood, taken after neoadjuvant nivolumab, alone or with ipilimumab, at or shortly before surgery. These receptors were obtained from an adult with non-small cell lung cancer.

The chain joins TRBV5-1 to TRBJ2-3; D gene uncertain. V was trimmed by 0 bases and J by 4 bases, leaving 9 bases between them. This CDR3 comprises 14 residues. CDR1 and CDR2 (germline): SGHRS, YFSETQ. The CDR3 sequence is CASSLATESDTQYF. The CDR3 nucleotides are TGCGCCAGCAGCTTGGCAACAGAATCAGATACGCAGTATTTT.

The chain employs TRBV13 and TRBJ2-5; unclear D gene. With 5 bases removed from V and 5 bases from J, the gap between germline ends came to 9 bases. Germline V lookup: CDR1 PRHDT, CDR2 FYEKMQ (reference sequence). The CDR3 totals 12 residues. CDR3 nucleotide sequence: TGTGCCAGCAGCAGACCAGCGGAGACCCAGTACTTC. This gives the protein CASSRPAETQYF. The complete variable domain, with remaining parts taken from reference TRBV13 and TRBJ2-5, reads AAGVIQSPRHLIKEKRETATLKCYPIPRHDTVYWYQQGPGQDPQFLISFYEKMQSDKGSIPDRFSAQQFSDYHSELNMSSLELGDSALYFCASSRPAETQYFGPGTRLLVL.

V usage is TRBV19 and J usage is TRBJ1-2; D possibly corresponds to TRBD1 (6 bases). Germline CDR1 LNHDA, CDR2 SQIVND (reference sequence). V was trimmed by 3 bases and J by 11 bases, leaving 16 bases between them. The CDR3 runs 13 residues. This CDR3 is CASSIPPRGSYTF. DNA for the CDR3: TGTGCCAGTAGTATCCCGCCCAGGGGTTCTTACACCTTC.

The chain couples TRBV5-4 to TRBJ1-1; D perhaps matches TRBD1 (5 bases). The CDR3 length is 13 residues. V lost 0 bases to trimming and J lost 11 bases, with 14 bases between them. Germline-derived CDR1 and CDR2 are SGHNT and YYREEE (reference sequence). For the CDR3, the DNA is TGTGCCAGCAGCTTGGCTGGGGACTCGGGGGCTTTCTTT. Protein product: CASSLAGDSGAFF.

The gene calls are TRBV6-5 and TRBJ1-6, with D maybe TRBD1 (5 bases). The CDR3 totals 15 residues. Germline assignment: CDR1 MNHEY and CDR2 SVGAGI. Trimming pared 6 bases from V and 10 bases from J, leaving 19 bases between. The CDR3 spells CASRSGTATLSPLHF. In nucleotides, the CDR3 is TGTGCCAGCAGATCCGGGACTGCCACCCTGTCACCCCTCCACTTT.

The rearrangement links TRBV5-5 to TRBJ2-5, with 7 bases matching TRBD1. The CDR3 extends over 16 amino acids. V shed 3 bases, J shed 0 bases, and the junction held 8 bases outside the gene matches. CDR1 and CDR2 from the germline V gene are SGHKS and YYEKEE (reference sequence). The CDR3 sequence is CASSSVRDSYQETQYF. The CDR3 region has the DNA TGTGCCAGCAGCTCGGTAAGGGACAGCTACCAAGAGACCCAGTACTTC.

This rearrangement joins TRBV9 to TRBJ2-1, with D perhaps matching TRBD1 or TRBD2 (6 bases each). The germline V gene has CDR1 SGDLS and CDR2 YYNGEE. This CDR3 comprises 16 residues. Trimming removed 0 bases from V and 8 bases from J, with 18 bases in between. CDR3 DNA: TGTGCCAGCAGCGTAGAGAGGCTACCTAGGGGGGATGAGCAGTTCTTC. It is translated as CASSVERLPRGDEQFF.

This chain connects TRBV28 to TRBJ1-5; 7 nucleotides match TRBD1. Looked up from germline, CDR1 is MDHEN and CDR2 is SYDVKM. The CDR3 extends over 14 amino acids. Trimming cost V 2 bases and J 5 bases; bases outside gene matches: 3. As DNA, the CDR3 is TGTGCCAGCAGTTTAACGACAGGGCATCAGCCCCAGCATTTT. Translating gives CASSLTTGHQPQHF.

The V gene is TRBV12-5, the J gene TRBJ1-1; TRBD1 is a possible D gene (6 bases). CDR1 LGHNT and CDR2 FRNRAP come from the germline V gene. V was clipped by 7 bases and J by 5 bases, with 29 bases between them. The CDR3 extends over 18 amino acids. Here the CDR3 reads CASAPNSAGDYRKTEAFF. Written as DNA, the CDR3 is TGTGCTAGTGCCCCCAATTCGGCAGGGGATTATCGCAAGACTGAAGCTTTCTTT.